The clone carrying this TCR beta chain appeared a few times. The data were obtained in a study of blood T cell repertoires in COVID-19. Study information: Specimens from acute and convalescent COVID-19 originated in the United States, Italy and Spain. Nucleic acid was either cDNA or gDNA, and it came from T cells, B-cell-depleted T cells, or PBMCs.

In the study's own analysis: Amplification of reference gene primers was used by the study to estimate nucleated cell counts. Data came from immunoSEQ multiplex PCR; TCRdb stores just in-frame clones and leaves some out. For V, J and clone size, that table is used; D and trimming come from the DNA. Counted here are 110,000 to 150,000 clones, 88% occurring once; the ten biggest clones make up 1.8%. This TCR came from a man between 65 and 85 years old with acute or convalescent COVID-19. Material for sequencing was peripheral blood.

CDR3 coding DNA: TGCGCCAGCAGCCAAGGGGGACAGGGGGCGCGGGAGACCCAGTACTTC. Its translation is CASSQGGQGARETQYF. The genes are TRBV4-1 and TRBJ2-5; 12 positions agree with TRBD1. The germline CDR1 and CDR2 sequences are MGHRA and YSYEKL. V was pared by 1 base and J by 5 bases, with 5 bases of the junction left unmatched. The CDR3 spans 16 residues.